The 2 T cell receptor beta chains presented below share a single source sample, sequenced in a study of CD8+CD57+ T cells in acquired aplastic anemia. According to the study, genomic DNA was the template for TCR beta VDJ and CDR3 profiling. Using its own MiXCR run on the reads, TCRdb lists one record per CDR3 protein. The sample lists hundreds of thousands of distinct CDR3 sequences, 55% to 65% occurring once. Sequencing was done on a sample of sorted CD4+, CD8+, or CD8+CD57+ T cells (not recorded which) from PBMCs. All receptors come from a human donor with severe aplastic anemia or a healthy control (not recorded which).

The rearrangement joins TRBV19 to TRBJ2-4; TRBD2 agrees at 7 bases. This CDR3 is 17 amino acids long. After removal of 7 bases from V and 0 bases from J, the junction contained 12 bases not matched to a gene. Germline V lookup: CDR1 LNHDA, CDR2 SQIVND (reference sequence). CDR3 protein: CASTNGSGALAKNIQYF. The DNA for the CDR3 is TGTGCCAGTACAAATGGGAGCGGGGCTCTAGCCAAAAACATTCAGTACTTC.

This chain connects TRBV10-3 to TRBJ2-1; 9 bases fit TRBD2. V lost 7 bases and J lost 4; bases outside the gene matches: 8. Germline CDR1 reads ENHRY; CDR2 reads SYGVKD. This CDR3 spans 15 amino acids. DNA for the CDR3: TGTGCCATCACTGACTCGACTAGCGGATACAATGAGCAGTTCTTC. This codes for CAITDSTSGYNEQFF.